The 10 T cell receptor beta chains below all came from one sample that was sequenced in a study of blood T cell repertoires in COVID-19. Profiled with immunoSEQ multiplex PCR; TCRdb holds only in-frame clones, not every one. The sample lists more than 100,000 clones; under 90% were seen once. The sample taken for sequencing was PBMCs or T cells enriched from blood (not recorded which). These receptors all stem from a man aged 35 to 55 with acute COVID-19.

The chain joins TRBV6-5 to TRBJ1-1; the D gene is possibly TRBD1 (6 bases). V was pared by 4 bases and J by 1 base, with 7 bases between. The CDR3 is made up of 13 amino acids. In germline, CDR1 is MNHEY, CDR2 SVGAGI. The CDR3 coding sequence is TGTGCCAGCAGTTTGGACAGGAACACTGAAGCTTTCTTT. It encodes CASSLDRNTEAFF.

The J gene is TRBJ1-1, the V gene TRBV29-1; D unresolved. The V gene lost 7 bases and the J gene lost 1 base, with 10 bases spanning the gap. CDR3 length equals 12 residues. The germline V gene encodes CDR1 SQVTM and CDR2 ANQGSEA. The CDR3 loop reads CSGGLWNTEAFF. Here the CDR3 DNA reads TGCAGCGGCGGATTATGGAACACTGAAGCTTTCTTT.

V usage is TRBV9 and J usage is TRBJ2-7; a weak D match, TRBD2 (5 bases). This CDR3 has 18 amino acids. V lost 0 bases, J lost 0 bases, and 19 bases lay in between. Per germline, CDR1 SGDLS and CDR2 YYNGEE. The CDR3 DNA reads TGTGCCAGCAGCGTAGCTACGGCTAGCCGACACCTCTCCTACGAGCAGTACTTC. Residues: CASSVATASRHLSYEQYF.

The genes are TRBV7-3 and TRBJ1-6; D gene ambiguous. The V gene's germline CDR1 is SGHTA and CDR2 FQGTGA. Trimming removed 5 bases at V and 9 bases at J, with 17 bases between. The CDR3 spans 15 residues. CDR3 in DNA: TGTGCCAGCAGCCCCGAGGTGGGTCCGGGTTCACCCCTCCACTTT. Protein product: CASSPEVGPGSPLHF.

V gene TRBV19 combines with J gene TRBJ2-7; no reliable D call. Germline CDR1 LNHDA, CDR2 SQIVND (reference sequence). This CDR3 is built from 14 residues. The germline V and J ends were trimmed by 5 bases and 0 bases, with 11 bases remaining between them. CDR3 in DNA: TGTGCCAGTAGTGAACATATGTCCTCCTACGAGCAGTACTTC. Its protein product is CASSEHMSSYEQYF.

V and J are TRBV7-3 and TRBJ2-3; TRBD2 is a possible D gene (6 bases). V dropped 0 bases and J dropped 10 bases, with 17 bases sitting between them. Germline-derived CDR1 and CDR2 are SGHTA and FQGTGA. There are 15 residues in the CDR3. Here the CDR3 reads CASSLTGTLREAQYF. In DNA, the CDR3 is TGTGCCAGCAGCTTAACGGGGACTTTACGAGAGGCGCAGTATTTT.

This sequence joins TRBV18 and TRBJ1-3; 9 nucleotides line up with TRBD1. V shed 3 bases, J shed 3 bases, and the junction held 3 bases outside the gene matches. The CDR3 has 15 residues. Germline values: CDR1 KGHSH, CDR2 LQKENI. DNA for the CDR3: TGTGCCAGCTCACCGGGGACAGGGAATGGAAACACCATATATTTT. Translating it yields CASSPGTGNGNTIYF.

The chain has TRBV9 and TRBJ2-3; 13 bases are a match to TRBD2. With 3 bases clipped from V and 6 bases from J, the junction kept 10 bases outside the gene matches. This CDR3 spans 17 amino acids. The germline V gene has CDR1 SGDLS and CDR2 YYNGEE. CDR3 loop: CASSAGLAGAGPDTQYF. Written as DNA, the CDR3 is TGTGCCAGCAGCGCAGGACTAGCGGGGGCGGGGCCGGATACGCAGTATTTT.

The chain uses TRBV7-9 and TRBJ2-2; D is unresolved. Germline lookup yields CDR1 SEHNR and CDR2 FQNEAQ (reference sequence). Between the trimmed V and J ends, which lost 6 bases and 6 bases, there was a span of 5 bases. This CDR3 has 11 residues. The CDR3: CASRGAGELFF. The CDR3 region has the DNA TGTGCCAGCAGGGGCGCCGGGGAGCTGTTTTTT.

The chain employs TRBV6-5 and TRBJ1-6, with 7 positions matching TRBD1. There are 15 residues in the CDR3. The V gene end was trimmed by 9 bases and the J gene end by 5 bases; junction bases not matched to a gene: 10. Per the germline V gene, CDR1 is MNHEY and CDR2 is SVGAGI. The DNA of the CDR3 is TGTGCCAGTACGATACCGGGACAGCATAATTCACCCCTCCACTTT. The encoded protein is CASTIPGQHNSPLHF.